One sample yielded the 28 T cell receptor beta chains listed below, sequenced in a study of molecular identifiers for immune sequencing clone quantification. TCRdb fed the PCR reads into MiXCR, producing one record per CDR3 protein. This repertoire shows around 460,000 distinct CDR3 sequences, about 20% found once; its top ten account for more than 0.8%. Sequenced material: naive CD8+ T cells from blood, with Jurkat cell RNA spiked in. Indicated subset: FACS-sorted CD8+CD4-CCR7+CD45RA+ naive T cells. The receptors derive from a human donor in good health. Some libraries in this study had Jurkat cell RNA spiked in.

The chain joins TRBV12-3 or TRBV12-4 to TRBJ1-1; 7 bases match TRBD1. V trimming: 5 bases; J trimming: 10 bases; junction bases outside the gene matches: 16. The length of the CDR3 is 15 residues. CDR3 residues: CASSDDREEGHRAFF. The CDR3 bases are TGTGCCAGCAGTGACGACAGGGAGGAGGGCCATCGAGCTTTCTTT.

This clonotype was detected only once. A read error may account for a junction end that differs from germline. CDR3: CASSSFPNYGHTF. The CDR3 DNA reads as TGTGCCAGCAGCTCCTTCCCTAACTATGGCCACACCTTC. V is TRBV7-2 and J is TRBJ1-2; no firm D call. The germline V gene has CDR1 SGHTA and CDR2 FQGNSA. This CDR3 spans 13 amino acids. Together with reference TRBV7-2 and TRBJ1-2, the CDR3 gives the full variable domain: GAGVSQSPSNKVTEKGKDVELRCDPISGHTALYWYRQSLGQGLEFLIYFQGNSAPDKSGLPSDRFSAERTGGSVSTLTIQRTQQEDSAVYLCASSSFPNYGHTFGSGTRLTVV.

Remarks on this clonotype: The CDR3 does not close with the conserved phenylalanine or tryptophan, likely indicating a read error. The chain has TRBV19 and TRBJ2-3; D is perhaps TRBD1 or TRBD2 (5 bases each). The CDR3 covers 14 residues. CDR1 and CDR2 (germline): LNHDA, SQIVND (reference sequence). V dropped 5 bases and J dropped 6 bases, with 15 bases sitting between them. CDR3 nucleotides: TGTGCCAGTAGTCTCAAAGTGGGGACGGATACGCAGTATTCT. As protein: CASSLKVGTDTQYS.

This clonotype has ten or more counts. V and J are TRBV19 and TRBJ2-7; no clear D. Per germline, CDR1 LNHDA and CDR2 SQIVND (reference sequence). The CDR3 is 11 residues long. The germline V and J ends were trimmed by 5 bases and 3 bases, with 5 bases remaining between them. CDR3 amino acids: CASSFHYEQYF. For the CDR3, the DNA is TGTGCCAGTAGTTTTCACTACGAGCAGTACTTC.

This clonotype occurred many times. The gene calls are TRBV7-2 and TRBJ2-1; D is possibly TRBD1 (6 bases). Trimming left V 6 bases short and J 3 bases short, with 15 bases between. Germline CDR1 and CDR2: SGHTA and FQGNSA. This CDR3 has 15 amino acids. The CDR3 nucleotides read TGTGCCAGCAGTCATGCCCGGGACAACTACAATGAGCAGTTCTTC. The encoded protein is CASSHARDNYNEQFF.

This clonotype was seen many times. The CDR3 DNA follows: TGTGCCAGTAGTTGGGGTTCGGGCAATCAGCCCCAGCATTTT. This gives the protein CASSWGSGNQPQHF. The chain is built from TRBV19 and TRBJ1-5; D not certain. The CDR3 covers 14 residues. Germline V gene data show CDR1 as LNHDA and CDR2 as SQIVND (reference sequence). The V and J ends lost 5 bases and 2 bases respectively, with 10 bases between them.

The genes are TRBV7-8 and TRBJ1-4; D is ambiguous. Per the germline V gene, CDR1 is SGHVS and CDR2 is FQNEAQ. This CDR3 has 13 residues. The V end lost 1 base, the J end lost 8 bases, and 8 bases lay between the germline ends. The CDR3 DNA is TGTGCCAGCAGCTTAGTAGGGAGGGAAAAACTGTTTTTT. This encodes CASSLVGREKLFF.

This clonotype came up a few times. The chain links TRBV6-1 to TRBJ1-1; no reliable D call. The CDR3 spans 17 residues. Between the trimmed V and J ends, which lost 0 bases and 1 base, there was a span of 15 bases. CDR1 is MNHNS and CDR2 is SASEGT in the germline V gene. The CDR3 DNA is TGTGCCAGCAGTGAAGCCAATCTCGGGGTACCGAACACTGAAGCTTTCTTT. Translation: CASSEANLGVPNTEAFF.

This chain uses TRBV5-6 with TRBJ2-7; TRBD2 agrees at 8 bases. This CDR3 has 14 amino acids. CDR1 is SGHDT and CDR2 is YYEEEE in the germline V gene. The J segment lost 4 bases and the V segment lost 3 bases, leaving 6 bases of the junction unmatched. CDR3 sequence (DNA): TGTGCCAGCAGCTGGGGGGGACTAGATTACGAGCAGTACTTC. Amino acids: CASSWGGLDYEQYF.

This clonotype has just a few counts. The DNA for the CDR3 is TGTGCCACCAGTGATTCCCAGACCTATAGCACAGATACGCAGTATTTT. It yields the protein CATSDSQTYSTDTQYF. This chain joins TRBV24-1 and TRBJ2-3; D gene unclear. This CDR3 is built from 16 residues. From germline, CDR1 is KGHDR and CDR2 SFDVKD. V was clipped by 2 bases and J by 0 bases, with 11 bases between them.

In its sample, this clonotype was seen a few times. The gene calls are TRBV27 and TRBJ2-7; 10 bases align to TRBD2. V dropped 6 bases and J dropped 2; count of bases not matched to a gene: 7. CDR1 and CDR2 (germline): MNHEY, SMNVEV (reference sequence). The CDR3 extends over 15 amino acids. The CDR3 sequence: CASRFRTSGTYEQYF. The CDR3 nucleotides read TGTGCCAGCAGGTTCCGGACTAGCGGTACCTACGAGCAGTACTTC.

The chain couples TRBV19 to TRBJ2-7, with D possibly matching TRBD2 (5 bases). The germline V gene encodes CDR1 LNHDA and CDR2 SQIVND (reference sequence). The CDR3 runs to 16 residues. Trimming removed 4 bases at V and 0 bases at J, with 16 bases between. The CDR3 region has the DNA TGTGCCAGTAGTAGTAACGAGGGAATGAGCTCCTACGAGCAGTACTTC. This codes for CASSSNEGMSSYEQYF.

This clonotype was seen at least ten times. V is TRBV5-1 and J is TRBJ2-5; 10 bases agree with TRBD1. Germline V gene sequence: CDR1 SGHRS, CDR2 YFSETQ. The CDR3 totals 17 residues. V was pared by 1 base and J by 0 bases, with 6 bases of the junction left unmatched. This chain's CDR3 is CASSLYLDRGDQETQYF. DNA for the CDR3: TGCGCCAGCAGCTTGTATTTGGACAGGGGGGACCAAGAGACCCAGTACTTC.

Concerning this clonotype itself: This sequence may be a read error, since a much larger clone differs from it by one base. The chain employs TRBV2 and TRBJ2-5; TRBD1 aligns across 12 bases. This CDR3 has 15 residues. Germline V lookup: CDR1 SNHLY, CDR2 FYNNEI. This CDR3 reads CASGEGQGARETQYF. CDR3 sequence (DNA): TGTGCCAGCGGTGAGGGACAGGGGGCCCGAGAGACCCAGTACTTC.

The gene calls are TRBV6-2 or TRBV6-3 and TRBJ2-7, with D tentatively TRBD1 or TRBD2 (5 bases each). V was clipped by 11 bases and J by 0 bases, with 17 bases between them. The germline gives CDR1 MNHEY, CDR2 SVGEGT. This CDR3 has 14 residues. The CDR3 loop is CAGTWGPSSYEQYF. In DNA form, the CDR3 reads TGTGCCGGCACTTGGGGACCAAGCTCCTACGAGCAGTACTTC.

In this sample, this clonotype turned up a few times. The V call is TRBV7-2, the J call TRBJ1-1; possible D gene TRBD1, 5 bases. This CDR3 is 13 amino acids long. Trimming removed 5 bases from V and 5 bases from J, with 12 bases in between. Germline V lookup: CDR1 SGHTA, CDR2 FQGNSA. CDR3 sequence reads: CASSTWGGTEAFF. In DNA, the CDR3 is TGTGCCAGCAGCACATGGGGGGGGACTGAAGCTTTCTTT.

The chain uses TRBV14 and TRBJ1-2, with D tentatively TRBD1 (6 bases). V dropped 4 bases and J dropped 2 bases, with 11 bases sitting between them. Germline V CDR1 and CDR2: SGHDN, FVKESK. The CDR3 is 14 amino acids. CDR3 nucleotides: TGTGCCAGCAGCCTTCGAACAGGGAACTATGGCTACACCTTC. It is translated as CASSLRTGNYGYTF.

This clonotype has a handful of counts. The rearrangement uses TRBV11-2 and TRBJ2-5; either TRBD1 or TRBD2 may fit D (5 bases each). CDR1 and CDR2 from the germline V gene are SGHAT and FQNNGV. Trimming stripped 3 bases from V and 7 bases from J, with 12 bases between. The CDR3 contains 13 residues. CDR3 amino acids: CASSFMGEGTQYF. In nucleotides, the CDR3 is TGTGCCAGCAGCTTTATGGGGGAAGGGACCCAGTACTTC.

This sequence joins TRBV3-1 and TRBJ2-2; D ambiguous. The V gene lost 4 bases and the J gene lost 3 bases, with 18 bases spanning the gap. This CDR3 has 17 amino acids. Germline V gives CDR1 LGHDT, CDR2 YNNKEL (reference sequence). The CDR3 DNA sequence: TGTGCCAGCAGCCGCAGACCCACCCCCGCATACACCGGGGAGCTGTTTTTT. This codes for CASSRRPTPAYTGELFF.

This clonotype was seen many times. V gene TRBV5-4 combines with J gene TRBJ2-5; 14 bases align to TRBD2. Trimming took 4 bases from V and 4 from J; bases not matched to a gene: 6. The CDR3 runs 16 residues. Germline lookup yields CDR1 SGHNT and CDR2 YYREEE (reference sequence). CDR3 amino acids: CASSLRLAGGVETQYF. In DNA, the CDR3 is TGTGCCAGCAGCCTGCGACTAGCGGGAGGGGTAGAGACCCAGTACTTC.

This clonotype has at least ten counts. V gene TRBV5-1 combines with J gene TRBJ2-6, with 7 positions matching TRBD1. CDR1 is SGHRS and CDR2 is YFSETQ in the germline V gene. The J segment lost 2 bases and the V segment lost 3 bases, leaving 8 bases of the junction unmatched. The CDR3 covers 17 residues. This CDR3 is CASSSGTEPPGANVLTF. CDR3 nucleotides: TGCGCCAGCAGCTCCGGGACAGAGCCCCCTGGGGCCAACGTCCTGACTTTC.

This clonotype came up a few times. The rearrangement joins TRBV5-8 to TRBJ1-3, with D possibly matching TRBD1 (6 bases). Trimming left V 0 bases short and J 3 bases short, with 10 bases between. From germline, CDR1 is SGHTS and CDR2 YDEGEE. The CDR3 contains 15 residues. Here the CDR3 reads CASSLGTVGGNTIYF. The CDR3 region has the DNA TGTGCCAGCAGCTTGGGGACAGTTGGTGGAAACACCATATATTTT.

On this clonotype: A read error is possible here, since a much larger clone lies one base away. The CDR3 is CASSLYRGAMADTRYF. The DNA of the CDR3 is TGTGCCAGCAGTTTATATAGGGGGGCCATGGCAGATACGCGGTATTTT. The chain joins TRBV28 to TRBJ2-3; tentatively, D is TRBD1 or TRBD2 (6 bases each). This CDR3 has 16 residues. CDR1 MDHEN and CDR2 SYDVKM come from the germline V gene.

For the CDR3, the DNA is TGTGCCAGCAGTTTTTTCGGGGGAGAAGAGACCCAGTACTTC. Translation: CASSFFGGEETQYF. The gene calls are TRBV12-3 or TRBV12-4 and TRBJ2-5, with D perhaps TRBD2 (6 bases). The CDR3 extends over 14 amino acids. V lost 3 bases, J lost 3 bases, and 11 bases lay in between.

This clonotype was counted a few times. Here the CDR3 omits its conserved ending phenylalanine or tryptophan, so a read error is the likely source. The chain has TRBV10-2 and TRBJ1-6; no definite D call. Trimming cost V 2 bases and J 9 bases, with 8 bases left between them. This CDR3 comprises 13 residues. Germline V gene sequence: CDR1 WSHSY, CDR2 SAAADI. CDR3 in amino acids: CASSETTASPLHS. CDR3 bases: TGCGCCAGCAGTGAGACAACGGCTTCACCCCTCCACTCT.

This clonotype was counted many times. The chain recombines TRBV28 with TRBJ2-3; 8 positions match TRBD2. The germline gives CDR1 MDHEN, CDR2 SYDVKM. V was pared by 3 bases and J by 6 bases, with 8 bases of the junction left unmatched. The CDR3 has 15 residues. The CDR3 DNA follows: TGTGCCAGCAGTTTCGTCCGGGAGGGGGTTGATACGCAGTATTTT. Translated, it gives CASSFVREGVDTQYF.

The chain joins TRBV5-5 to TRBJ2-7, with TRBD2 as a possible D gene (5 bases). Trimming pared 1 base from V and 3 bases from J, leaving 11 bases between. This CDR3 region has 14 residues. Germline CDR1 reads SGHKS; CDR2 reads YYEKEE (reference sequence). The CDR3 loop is CASSLILGVYEQYF. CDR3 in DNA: TGTGCCAGCAGCTTGATCCTCGGGGTCTACGAGCAGTACTTC.

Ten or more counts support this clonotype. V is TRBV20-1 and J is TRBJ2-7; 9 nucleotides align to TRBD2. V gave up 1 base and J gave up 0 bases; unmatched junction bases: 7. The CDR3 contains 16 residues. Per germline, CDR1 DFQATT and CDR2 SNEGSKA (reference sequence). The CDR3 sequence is CSARGVGGRASYEQYF. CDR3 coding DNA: TGCAGTGCTAGAGGGGTCGGCGGGAGGGCCTCCTACGAGCAGTACTTC.